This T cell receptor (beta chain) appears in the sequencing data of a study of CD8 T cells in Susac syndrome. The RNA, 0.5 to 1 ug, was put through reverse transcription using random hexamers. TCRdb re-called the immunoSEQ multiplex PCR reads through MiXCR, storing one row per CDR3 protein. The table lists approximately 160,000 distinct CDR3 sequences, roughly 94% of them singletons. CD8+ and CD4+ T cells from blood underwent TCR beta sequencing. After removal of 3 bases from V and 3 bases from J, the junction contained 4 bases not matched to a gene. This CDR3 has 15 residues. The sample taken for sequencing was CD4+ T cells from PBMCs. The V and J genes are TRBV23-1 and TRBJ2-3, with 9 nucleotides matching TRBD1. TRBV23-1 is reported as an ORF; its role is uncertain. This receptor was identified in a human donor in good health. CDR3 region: CASSHMGQGTDTQYF. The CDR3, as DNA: TGCGCCAGCAGTCATATGGGACAGGGAACAGATACGCAGTATTTT.